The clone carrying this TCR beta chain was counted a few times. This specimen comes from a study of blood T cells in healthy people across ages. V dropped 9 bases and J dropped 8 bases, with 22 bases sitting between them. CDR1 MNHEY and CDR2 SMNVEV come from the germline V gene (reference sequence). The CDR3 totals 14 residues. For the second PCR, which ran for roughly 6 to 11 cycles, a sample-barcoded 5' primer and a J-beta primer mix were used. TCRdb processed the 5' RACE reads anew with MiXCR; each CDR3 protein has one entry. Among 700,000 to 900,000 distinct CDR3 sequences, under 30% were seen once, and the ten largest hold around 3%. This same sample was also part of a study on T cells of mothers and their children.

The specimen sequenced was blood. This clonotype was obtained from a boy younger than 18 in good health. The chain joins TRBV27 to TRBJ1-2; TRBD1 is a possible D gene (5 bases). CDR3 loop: CASLATPGLSGYTF. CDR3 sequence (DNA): TGTGCCAGTCTGGCGACTCCGGGACTTTCGGGCTACACCTTC.